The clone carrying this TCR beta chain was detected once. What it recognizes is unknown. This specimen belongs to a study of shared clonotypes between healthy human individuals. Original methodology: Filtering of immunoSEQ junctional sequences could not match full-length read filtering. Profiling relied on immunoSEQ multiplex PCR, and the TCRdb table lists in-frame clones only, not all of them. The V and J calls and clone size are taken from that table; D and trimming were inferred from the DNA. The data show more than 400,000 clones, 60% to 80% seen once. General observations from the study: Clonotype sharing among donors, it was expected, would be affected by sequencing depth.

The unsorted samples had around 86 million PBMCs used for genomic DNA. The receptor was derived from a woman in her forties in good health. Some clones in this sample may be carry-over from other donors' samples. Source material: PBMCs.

CDR3 DNA: TGCGCCAGCAGCTTGGGTCCCGAGGGCTACGAGCAGTACTTC. This codes for CASSLGPEGYEQYF. The chain joins TRBV5-1 to TRBJ2-7; D may be TRBD2 (5 bases). CDR1 and CDR2 from the germline V gene are SGHRS and YFSETQ. The CDR3 extends over 14 amino acids. V lost 0 bases to trimming and J lost 3 bases, with 10 bases between them.